This T cell receptor beta chain stems from a study of T cell responses to AZD1222 COVID-19 vaccine. The germline V and J ends were trimmed by 3 bases and 4 bases, with 10 bases remaining between them. CDR3 length equals 13 residues. Per germline, CDR1 MDHEN and CDR2 SYDVKM. Sequencing used immunoSEQ multiplex PCR; TCRdb keeps in-frame clones, though not all of them. Of around 250,000 clones in the sample, 90% to 95% were seen once. Material: peripheral blood, obtained on day 0 of AZD1222 vaccination. The receptor was isolated from an adult in good health. This chain joins TRBV28 and TRBJ2-7; tentatively, D is TRBD1 or TRBD2 (5 bases each). The CDR3 loop reads CASSLVGEYEQYF. The DNA of the CDR3 is TGTGCCAGCAGTTTGGTGGGGGAGTACGAGCAGTACTTC.